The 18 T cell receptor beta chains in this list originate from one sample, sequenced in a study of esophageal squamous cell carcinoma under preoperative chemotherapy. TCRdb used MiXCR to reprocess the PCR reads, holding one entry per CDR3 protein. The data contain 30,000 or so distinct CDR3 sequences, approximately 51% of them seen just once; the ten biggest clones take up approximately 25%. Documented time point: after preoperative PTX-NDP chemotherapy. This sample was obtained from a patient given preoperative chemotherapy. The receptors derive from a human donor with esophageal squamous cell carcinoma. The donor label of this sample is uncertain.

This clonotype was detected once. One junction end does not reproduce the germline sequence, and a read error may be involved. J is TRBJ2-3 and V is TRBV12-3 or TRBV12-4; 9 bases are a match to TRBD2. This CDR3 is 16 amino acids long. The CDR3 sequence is CASARGGGGDQDTQYF. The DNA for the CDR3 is TGTGCCAGCGCACGCGGCGGGGGGGGTGACCAAGATACCCAGTATTTC.

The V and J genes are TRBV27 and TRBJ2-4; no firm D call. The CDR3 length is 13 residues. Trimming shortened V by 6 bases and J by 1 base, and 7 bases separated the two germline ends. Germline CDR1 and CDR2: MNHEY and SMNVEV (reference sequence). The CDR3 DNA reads TGTGCCAGCAGGGGGATGGCCAAAAACATTCAGTACTTC. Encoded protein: CASRGMAKNIQYF.

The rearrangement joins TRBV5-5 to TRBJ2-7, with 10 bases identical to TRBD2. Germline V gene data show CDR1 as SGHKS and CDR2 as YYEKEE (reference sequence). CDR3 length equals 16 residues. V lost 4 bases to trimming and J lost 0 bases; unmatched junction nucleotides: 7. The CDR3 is CASSGWTSGSSYEQYF. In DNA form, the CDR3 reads TGTGCCAGCAGCGGATGGACTAGCGGAAGCTCCTACGAGCAGTACTTC.

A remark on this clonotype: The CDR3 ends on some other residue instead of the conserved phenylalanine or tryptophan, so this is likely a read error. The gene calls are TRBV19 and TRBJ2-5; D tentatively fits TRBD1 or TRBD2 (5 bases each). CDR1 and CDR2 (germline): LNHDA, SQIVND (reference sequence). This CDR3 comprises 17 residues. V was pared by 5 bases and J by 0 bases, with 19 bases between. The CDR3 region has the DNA TGTGCCAGTAGTCCACACCTCCGACGGGACGACCAAGAGACCCAGTACTCC. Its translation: CASSPHLRRDDQETQYS.

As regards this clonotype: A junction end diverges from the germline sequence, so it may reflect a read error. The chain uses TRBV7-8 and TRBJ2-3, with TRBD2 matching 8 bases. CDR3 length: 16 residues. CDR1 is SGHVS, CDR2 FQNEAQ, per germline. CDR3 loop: CASSNLAGGARNTQYF. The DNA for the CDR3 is TGTGCCAGCAGCAACCTGGCGGGGGGAGCCAGAAATACGCAGTATTTC.

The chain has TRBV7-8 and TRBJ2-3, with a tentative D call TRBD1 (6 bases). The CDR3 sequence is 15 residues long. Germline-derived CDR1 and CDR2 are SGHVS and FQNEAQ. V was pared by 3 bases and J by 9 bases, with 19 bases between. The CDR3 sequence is CASSLGASATNTQYF. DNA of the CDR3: TGTGCCAGCAGCTTGGGGGCTTCCGCCACAAACACGCAGTATTTT.

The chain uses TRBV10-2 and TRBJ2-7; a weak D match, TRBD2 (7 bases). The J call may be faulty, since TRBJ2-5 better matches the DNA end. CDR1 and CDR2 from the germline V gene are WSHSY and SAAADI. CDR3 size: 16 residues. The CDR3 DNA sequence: TGCGCCAGCGAGGGGGGGGAACAGGGAGAAATGGAGACCCAGTACTTC. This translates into CASEGGEQGEMETQYF.

The CDR3: CASSAGTRTDTQYF. Written as DNA, the CDR3 is TGTGCCAGCAGTGCCGGGACTCGCACAGATACGCAGTATTTT. The rearrangement joins TRBV2 to TRBJ2-3, with D possibly TRBD2 on 6 matching bases. Trimming removed 4 bases from V and 1 base from J, with 9 bases in between. CDR3 length equals 14 residues. Germline CDR1 is SNHLY and CDR2 is FYNNEI.

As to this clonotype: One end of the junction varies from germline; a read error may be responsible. CDR3 amino acids: CASSLASLSGGVSTGKLYF. The CDR3 bases are TGTGCCAGCAGTTTAGCGTCCCTTAGCGGGGGAGTGAGCACAGGGAAGCTGTATTTT. The rearrangement links TRBV12-3 or TRBV12-4 to TRBJ2-2; 9 nucleotides line up with TRBD2. The CDR3 sequence is 19 residues long.

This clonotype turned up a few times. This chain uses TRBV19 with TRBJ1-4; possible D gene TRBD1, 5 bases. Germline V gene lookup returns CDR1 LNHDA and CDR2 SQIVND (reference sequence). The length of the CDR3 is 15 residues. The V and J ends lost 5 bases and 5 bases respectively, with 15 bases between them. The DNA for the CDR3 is TGTGCCAGTAGTTGGACGGGACGTGTCAATGAAAAACTGTTTTTT. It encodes CASSWTGRVNEKLFF.

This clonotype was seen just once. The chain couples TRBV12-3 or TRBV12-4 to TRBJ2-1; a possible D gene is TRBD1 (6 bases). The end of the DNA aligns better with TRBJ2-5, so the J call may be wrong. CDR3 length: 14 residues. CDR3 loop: CASSLNQGMETQYF. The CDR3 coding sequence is TGTGCCAGCAGTTTAAATCAGGGGATGGAGACCCAGTACTTC.

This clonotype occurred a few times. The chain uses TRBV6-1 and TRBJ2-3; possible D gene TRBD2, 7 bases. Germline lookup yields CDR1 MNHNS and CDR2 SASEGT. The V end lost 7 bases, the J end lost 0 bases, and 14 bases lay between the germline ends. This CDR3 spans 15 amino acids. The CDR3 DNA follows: TGTGCCAGCACTAGGGGGAGGGACAGCACAGATACGCAGTATTTT. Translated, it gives CASTRGRDSTDTQYF.

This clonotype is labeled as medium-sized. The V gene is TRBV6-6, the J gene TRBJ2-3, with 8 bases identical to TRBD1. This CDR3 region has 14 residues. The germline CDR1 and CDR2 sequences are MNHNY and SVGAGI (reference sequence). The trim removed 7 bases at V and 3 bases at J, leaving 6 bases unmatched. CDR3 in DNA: TGTGCCAGCAACAGGGGGGATAATACAGATACGCAGTATTTT. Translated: CASNRGDNTDTQYF.

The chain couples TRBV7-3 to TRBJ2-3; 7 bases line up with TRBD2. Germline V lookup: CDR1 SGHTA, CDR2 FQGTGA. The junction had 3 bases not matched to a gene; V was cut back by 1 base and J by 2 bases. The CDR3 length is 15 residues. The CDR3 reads CASSLMGGTTDTQYF. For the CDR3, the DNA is TGTGCCAGCAGCTTAATGGGGGGGACCACAGATACGCAGTATTTT.

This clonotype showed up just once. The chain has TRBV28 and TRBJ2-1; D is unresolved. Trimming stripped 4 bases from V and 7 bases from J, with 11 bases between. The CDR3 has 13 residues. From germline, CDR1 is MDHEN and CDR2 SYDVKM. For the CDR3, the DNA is TGTGCCAGCAGTTCATCAGTTGGGAATGAGCAGTTCTTC. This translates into CASSSSVGNEQFF.

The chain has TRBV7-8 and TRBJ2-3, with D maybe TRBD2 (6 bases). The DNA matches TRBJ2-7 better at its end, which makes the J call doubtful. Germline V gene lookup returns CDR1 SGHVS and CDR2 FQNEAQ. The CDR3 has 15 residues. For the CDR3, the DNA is TGTGCCAGCAGCGCGGGGCTGAGAGCCACAGATACGCAGTACTTC. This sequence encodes CASSAGLRATDTQYF.

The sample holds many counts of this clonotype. The CDR3 coding sequence is TGTGCCAGCAGGCTGAGGACAGGGTACTCCTACGAGCAGTACTTC. Protein: CASRLRTGYSYEQYF. The genes are TRBV12-3 or TRBV12-4 and TRBJ2-7; 8 nucleotides match TRBD1. The CDR3 covers 15 residues. Trimming removed 6 bases from V and 0 bases from J; junction bases left unmatched: 7.

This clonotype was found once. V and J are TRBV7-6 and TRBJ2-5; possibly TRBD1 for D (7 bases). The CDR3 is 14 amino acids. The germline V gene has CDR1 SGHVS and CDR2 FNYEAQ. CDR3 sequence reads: CRGRGVGAKDTQYF. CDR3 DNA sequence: TGTCGCGGCAGGGGGGTGGGGGCCAAAGATACTCAGTACTTC. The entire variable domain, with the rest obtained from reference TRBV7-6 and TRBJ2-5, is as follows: GAGVSQSPRYKVTKRGQDVALRCDPISGHVSLYWYRQALGQGPEFLTYFNYEAQQDKSGLPNDRFSAERPEGSISTLTIQRTEQRDSAMYRCRGRGVGAKDTQYFGPGTRLLVL.